A single sample gave rise to the 11 T cell receptor beta chains below, sequenced in a study of identical twins. TCRdb re-derived calls from the 5' RACE reads in MiXCR, one entry per CDR3 protein. The sample has around 250,000 distinct CDR3 sequences, roughly an eighth seen once. This sample also appeared in a second study, on yellow fever vaccine responses in identical twins.

Sequencing used memory (CD45RO+) T cells sorted from blood. The source is a woman aged 18-35 years in good health.

This clonotype turned up a few times. The chain joins TRBV27 to TRBJ2-7; the D gene is possibly TRBD1 (6 bases). This CDR3 has 15 amino acids. Germline-derived CDR1 and CDR2 are MNHEY and SMNVEV (reference sequence). Trimming stripped 2 bases from V and 0 bases from J, with 11 bases between. The CDR3 spells CASSLDRSISYEQYF. The CDR3 region has the DNA TGTGCCAGCAGTTTAGACAGGTCCATCTCCTACGAGCAGTACTTC.

This clonotype occurred a few times. The rearrangement links TRBV29-1 to TRBJ1-1, with 9 bases identical to TRBD1. J lost 6 bases, V lost 4 bases, and 6 bases had no gene match. This CDR3 comprises 13 residues. In germline, CDR1 is SQVTM, CDR2 ANQGSEA. For the CDR3, the DNA is TGCAGCGTTGGGACAGGGGTCAACGCTGAAGCTTTCTTT. This codes for CSVGTGVNAEAFF.

The chain recombines TRBV6-4 with TRBJ2-1, with 7 bases matching TRBD2. The CDR3 totals 15 residues. V lost 2 bases, J lost 4 bases, and 5 bases stayed unmatched. Germline-derived CDR1 and CDR2 are MRHNA and SNTAGT. This CDR3 reads CASSDSGGGYNEQFF. The CDR3 DNA reads TGTGCCAGCAGTGACAGTGGCGGGGGATACAATGAGCAGTTCTTC.

This clonotype was seen a few times. The rearrangement joins TRBV7-8 to TRBJ1-1; D ambiguous. Germline CDR1 reads SGHVS; CDR2 reads FQNEAQ. The CDR3 extends over 14 amino acids. V gave up 2 bases and J gave up 2 bases, with 9 bases separating them. DNA for the CDR3: TGTGCCAGCAGCTTACGCGAGGGAAACACTGAAGCTTTCTTT. Amino acid sequence: CASSLREGNTEAFF.

This clonotype has more than one count but fewer than ten. The rearrangement uses TRBV7-6 and TRBJ2-1, with 10 bases identical to TRBD2. Trimming cost V 0 bases and J 0 bases; bases outside gene matches: 5. Germline V gives CDR1 SGHVS, CDR2 FNYEAQ. The CDR3 is made up of 18 amino acids. CDR3 sequence: CASSLAASGGSSYNEQFF. The CDR3 DNA reads as TGTGCCAGCAGCTTAGCGGCTAGCGGGGGCAGCTCCTACAATGAGCAGTTCTTC.

This sequence joins TRBV5-1 and TRBJ1-4, with a tentative D call TRBD1 (5 bases). This CDR3 has 14 residues. Deletions cut 0 bases from V and 7 bases from J, with 10 bases between. Germline assignment: CDR1 SGHRS and CDR2 YFSETQ. The CDR3 DNA follows: TGCGCCAGCAGCTTGGGGGGGAATCGTGAAAAACTGTTTTTT. It specifies CASSLGGNREKLFF.

The rearrangement joins TRBV2 to TRBJ2-3, with D uncertain. CDR3 length: 14 amino acids. V was pared by 2 bases and J by 0 bases, with 6 bases between. Germline CDR1 reads SNHLY; CDR2 reads FYNNEI. The CDR3 loop reads CASSERRSTDTQYF. The CDR3 DNA reads TGTGCCAGCAGTGAAAGGCGGAGCACAGATACGCAGTATTTT. The entire variable domain, with the rest obtained from reference TRBV2 and TRBJ2-3, is as follows: EPEVTQTPSHQVTQMGQEVILRCVPISNHLYFYWYRQILGQKVEFLVSFYNNEISEKSEIFDDQFSVERPDGSNFTLKIRSTKLEDSAMYFCASSERRSTDTQYFGPGTRLTVL.

This clonotype has ten or more counts. The V and J genes are TRBV3-1 and TRBJ2-7; D gene unclear. CDR1 and CDR2 from the germline V gene are LGHDT and YNNKEL (reference sequence). The ends were cut back, 2 bases at V and 5 bases at J, with 4 bases in the middle. CDR3 length equals 11 residues. CDR3 in amino acids: CASSQRDEQYF. The CDR3 DNA follows: TGTGCCAGCAGCCAAAGGGACGAGCAGTACTTC.

This clonotype was detected a few times. The gene calls are TRBV12-3 or TRBV12-4 and TRBJ2-1; TRBD2 matches 8 bases. This CDR3 contains 16 residues. V was pared by 2 bases and J by 1 base, with 4 bases of the junction left unmatched. CDR3 sequence reads: CASSLRLAGSYNEQFF. Written as DNA, the CDR3 is TGTGCCAGCAGTTTAAGGCTAGCGGGTTCCTACAATGAGCAGTTCTTC.

This clonotype was counted a few times. The V and J genes are TRBV11-2 and TRBJ2-3; no clear D gene. Germline V gene data show CDR1 as SGHAT and CDR2 as FQNNGV. The CDR3 covers 15 residues. Trimming took off 5 bases at V and 6 bases at J, with 18 bases between the two ends. The chain's CDR3 is CASSLEPPARDTQYF. CDR3 sequence (DNA): TGTGCCAGCAGCCTCGAGCCGCCCGCACGTGATACGCAGTATTTT. Full variable domain (missing parts from reference TRBV11-2 and TRBJ2-3): EAGVAQSPRYKIIEKRQSVAFWCNPISGHATLYWYQQILGQGPKLLIQFQNNGVVDDSQLPKDRFSAERLKGVDSTLKIQPAKLEDSAVYLCASSLEPPARDTQYFGPGTRLTVL.

This clonotype was detected many times. V is TRBV28 and J is TRBJ2-7; no clear D gene. The CDR3 contains 12 residues. CDR1 is MDHEN, CDR2 SYDVKM, per germline. Deletions cut 3 bases from V and 7 bases from J, with 10 bases between. CDR3 loop: CASSFSEPEQYF. The CDR3 DNA reads as TGTGCCAGCAGTTTCTCGGAGCCTGAGCAGTACTTC.